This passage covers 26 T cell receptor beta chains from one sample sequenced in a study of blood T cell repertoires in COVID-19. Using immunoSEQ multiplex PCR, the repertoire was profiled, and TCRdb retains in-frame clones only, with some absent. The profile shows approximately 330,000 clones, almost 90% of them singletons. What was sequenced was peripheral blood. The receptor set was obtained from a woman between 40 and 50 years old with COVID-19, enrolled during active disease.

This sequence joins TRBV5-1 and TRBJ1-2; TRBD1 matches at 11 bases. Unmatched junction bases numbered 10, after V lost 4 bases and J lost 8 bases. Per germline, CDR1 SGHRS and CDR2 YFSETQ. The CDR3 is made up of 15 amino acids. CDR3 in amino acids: CASSPGQGGTEGYTF. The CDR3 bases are TGCGCCAGCAGCCCGGGACAGGGGGGGACGGAGGGCTACACCTTC.

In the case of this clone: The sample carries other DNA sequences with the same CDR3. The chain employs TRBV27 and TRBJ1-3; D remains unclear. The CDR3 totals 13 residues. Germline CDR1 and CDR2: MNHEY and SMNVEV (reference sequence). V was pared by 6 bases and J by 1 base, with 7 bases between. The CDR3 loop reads CASSSGSGNTIYF. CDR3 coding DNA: TGTGCCAGCAGCAGTGGTTCTGGAAACACCATATATTTT.

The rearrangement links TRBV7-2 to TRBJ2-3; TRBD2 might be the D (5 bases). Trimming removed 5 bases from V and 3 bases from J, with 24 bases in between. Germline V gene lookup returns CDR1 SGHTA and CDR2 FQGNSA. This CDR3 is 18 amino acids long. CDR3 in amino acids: CASSPRSLWQRGTDTQYF. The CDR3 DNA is TGTGCCAGCAGCCCGAGGTCCCTCTGGCAACGGGGAACAGATACGCAGTATTTT.

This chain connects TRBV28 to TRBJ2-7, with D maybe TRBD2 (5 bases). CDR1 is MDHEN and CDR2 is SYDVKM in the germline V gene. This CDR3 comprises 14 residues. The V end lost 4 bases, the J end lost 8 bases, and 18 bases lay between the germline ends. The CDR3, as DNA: TGTGCCAGCAGTTCCTTCGCAACTAGTTGGCAGCAGTACTTC. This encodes CASSSFATSWQQYF.

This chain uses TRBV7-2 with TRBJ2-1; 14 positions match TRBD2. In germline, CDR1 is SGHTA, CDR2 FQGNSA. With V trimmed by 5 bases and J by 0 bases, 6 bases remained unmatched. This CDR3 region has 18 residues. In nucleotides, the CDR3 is TGTGCCAGCAGCAAGGGACTAGCGGGAGCACGCTCCTACAATGAGCAGTTCTTC. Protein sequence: CASSKGLAGARSYNEQFF.

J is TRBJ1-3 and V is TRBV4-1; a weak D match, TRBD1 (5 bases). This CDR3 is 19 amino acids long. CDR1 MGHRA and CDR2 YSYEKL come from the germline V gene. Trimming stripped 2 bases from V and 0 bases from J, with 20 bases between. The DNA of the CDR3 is TGCGCCAGCAGCCAATTATCGGGGGGGATTCTTCCCTCTGGAAACACCATATATTTT. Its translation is CASSQLSGGILPSGNTIYF.

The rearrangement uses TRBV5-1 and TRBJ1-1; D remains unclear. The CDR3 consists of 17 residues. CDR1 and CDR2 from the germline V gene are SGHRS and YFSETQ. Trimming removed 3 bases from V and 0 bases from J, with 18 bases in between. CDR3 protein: CASSSSLRVLMNTEAFF. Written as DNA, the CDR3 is TGCGCCAGCAGCTCTTCTCTAAGAGTGCTTATGAACACTGAAGCTTTCTTT.

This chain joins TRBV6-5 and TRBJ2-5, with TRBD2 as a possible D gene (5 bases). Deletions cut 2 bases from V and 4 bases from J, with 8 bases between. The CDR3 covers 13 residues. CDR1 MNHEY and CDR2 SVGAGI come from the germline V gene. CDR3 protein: CASSYAGIETQYF. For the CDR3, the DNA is TGTGCCAGCAGTTACGCCGGGATAGAGACCCAGTACTTC.

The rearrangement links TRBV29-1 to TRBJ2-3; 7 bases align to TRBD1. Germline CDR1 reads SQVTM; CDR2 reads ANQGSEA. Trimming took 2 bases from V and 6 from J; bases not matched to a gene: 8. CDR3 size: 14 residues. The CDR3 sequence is CSVERGRGSDTQYF. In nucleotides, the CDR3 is TGCAGCGTTGAAAGAGGCAGGGGGTCCGATACGCAGTATTTT.

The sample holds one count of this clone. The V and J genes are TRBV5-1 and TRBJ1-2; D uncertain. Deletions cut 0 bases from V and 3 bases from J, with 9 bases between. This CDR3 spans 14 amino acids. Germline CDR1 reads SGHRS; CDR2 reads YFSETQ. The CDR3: CASSLARGDYGYTF. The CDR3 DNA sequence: TGCGCCAGCAGCTTGGCGCGGGGAGACTATGGCTACACCTTC.

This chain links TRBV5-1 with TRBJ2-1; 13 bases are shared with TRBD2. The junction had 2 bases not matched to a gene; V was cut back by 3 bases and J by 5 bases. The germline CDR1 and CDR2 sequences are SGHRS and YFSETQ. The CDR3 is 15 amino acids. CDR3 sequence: CASSYGLAGDNEQFF. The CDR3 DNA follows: TGCGCCAGCAGCTACGGACTAGCGGGAGACAATGAGCAGTTCTTC.

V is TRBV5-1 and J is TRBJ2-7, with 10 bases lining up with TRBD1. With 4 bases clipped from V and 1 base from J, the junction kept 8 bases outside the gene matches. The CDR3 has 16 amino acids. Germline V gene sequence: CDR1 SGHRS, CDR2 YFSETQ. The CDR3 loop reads CASSRISGQGSYEQYF. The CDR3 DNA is TGCGCCAGCAGCCGTATATCGGGACAGGGGTCCTACGAGCAGTACTTC.

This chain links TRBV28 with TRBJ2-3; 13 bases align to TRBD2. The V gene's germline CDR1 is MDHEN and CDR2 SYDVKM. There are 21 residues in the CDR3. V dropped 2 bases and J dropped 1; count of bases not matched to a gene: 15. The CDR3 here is CASSLGGLAGVIRLGTDTQYF. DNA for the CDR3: TGTGCCAGCAGTTTAGGAGGACTAGCGGGAGTAATAAGGTTAGGCACAGATACGCAGTATTTT.

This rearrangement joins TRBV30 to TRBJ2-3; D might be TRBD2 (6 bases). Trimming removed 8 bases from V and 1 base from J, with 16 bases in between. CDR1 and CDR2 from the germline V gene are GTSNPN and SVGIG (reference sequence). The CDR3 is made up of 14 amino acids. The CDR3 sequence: CAQAPGLGTDTQYF. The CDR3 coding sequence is TGTGCCCAGGCCCCGGGACTCGGCACAGATACGCAGTATTTT.

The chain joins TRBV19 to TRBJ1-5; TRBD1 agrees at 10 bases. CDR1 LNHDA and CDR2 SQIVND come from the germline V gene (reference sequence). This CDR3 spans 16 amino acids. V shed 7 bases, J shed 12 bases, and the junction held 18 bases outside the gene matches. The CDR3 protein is CASKVPEGQGRLVQHF. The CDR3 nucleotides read TGTGCCAGTAAAGTCCCGGAGGGACAGGGGAGACTCGTCCAGCATTTT.

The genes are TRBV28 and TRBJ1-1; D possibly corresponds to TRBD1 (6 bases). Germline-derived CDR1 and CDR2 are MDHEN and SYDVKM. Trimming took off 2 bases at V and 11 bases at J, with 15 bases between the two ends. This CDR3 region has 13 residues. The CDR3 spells CASSLVRGDGAFF. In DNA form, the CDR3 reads TGTGCCAGCAGTTTAGTCAGGGGCGATGGGGCTTTCTTT.

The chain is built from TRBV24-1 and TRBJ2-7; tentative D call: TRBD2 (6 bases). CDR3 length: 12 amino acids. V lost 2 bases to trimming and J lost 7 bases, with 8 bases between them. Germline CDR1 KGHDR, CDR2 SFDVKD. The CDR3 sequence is CATSDSGEEQYF. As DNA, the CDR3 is TGTGCCACCAGTGATTCGGGGGAAGAGCAGTACTTC.

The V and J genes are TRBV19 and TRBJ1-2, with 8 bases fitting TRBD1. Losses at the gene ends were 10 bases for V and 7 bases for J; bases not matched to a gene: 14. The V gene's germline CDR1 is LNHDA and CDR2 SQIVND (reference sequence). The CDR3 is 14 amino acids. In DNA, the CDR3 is TGTGCCACCCTCGCAGGGGGCGCGGGGTCTGGCTACACCTTC. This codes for CATLAGGAGSGYTF.

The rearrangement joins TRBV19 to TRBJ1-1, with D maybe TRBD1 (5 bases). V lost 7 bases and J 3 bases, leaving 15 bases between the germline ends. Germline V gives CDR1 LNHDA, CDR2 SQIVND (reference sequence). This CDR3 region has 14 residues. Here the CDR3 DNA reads TGTGCCAGTACCCTAGGAGGGGCGCACACTGAAGCTTTCTTT. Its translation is CASTLGGAHTEAFF.

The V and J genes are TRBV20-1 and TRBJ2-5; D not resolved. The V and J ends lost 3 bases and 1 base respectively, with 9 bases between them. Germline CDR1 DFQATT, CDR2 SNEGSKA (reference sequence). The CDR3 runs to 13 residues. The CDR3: CSASRPLQETQYF. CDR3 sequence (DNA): TGCAGTGCTAGTCGCCCACTCCAAGAGACCCAGTACTTC.

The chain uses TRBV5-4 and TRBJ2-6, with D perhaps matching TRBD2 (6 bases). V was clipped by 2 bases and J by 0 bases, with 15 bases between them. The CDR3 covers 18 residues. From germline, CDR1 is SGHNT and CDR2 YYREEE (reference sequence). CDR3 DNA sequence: TGTGCCAGCAGCTTTGAGTGGGACTCCCGCTCTGGGGCCAACGTCCTGACTTTC. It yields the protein CASSFEWDSRSGANVLTF.

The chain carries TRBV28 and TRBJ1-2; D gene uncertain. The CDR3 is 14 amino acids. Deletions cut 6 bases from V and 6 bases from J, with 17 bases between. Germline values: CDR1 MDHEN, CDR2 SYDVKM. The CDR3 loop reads CASSLIQVMNGYTF. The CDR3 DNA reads TGTGCCAGCAGCCTCATTCAGGTGATGAATGGCTACACCTTC.

For the CDR3, the DNA is TGTGCCAGCAGCTTGTCAGGGGAATATGGCTACACCTTC. The encoded protein is CASSLSGEYGYTF. The chain carries TRBV5-5 and TRBJ1-2; D is perhaps TRBD1 (6 bases). The CDR3 is made up of 13 amino acids. V was trimmed by 1 base and J by 5 bases, leaving 9 bases between them. Germline V gene data show CDR1 as SGHKS and CDR2 as YYEKEE (reference sequence).

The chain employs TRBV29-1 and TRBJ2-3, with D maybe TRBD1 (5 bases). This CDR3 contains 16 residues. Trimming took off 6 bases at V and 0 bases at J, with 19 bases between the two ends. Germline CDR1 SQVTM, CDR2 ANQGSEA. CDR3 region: CSVVPVTASSTDTQYF. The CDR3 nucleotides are TGCAGCGTAGTCCCTGTGACAGCCTCTAGCACAGATACGCAGTATTTT.

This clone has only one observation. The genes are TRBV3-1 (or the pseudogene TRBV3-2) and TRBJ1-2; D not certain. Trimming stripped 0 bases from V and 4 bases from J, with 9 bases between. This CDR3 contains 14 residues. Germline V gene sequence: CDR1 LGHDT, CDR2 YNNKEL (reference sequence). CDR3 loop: CASSQDHSRYGYTF. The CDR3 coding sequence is TGTGCCAGCAGCCAAGATCACAGCCGCTATGGCTACACCTTC.

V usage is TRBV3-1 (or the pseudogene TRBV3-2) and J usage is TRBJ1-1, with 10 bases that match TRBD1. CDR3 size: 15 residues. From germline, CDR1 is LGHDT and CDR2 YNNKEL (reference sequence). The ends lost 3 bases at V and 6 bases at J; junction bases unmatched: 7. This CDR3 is CASSHHTGTGAEAFF. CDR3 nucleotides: TGTGCCAGCAGCCACCACACCGGGACAGGGGCTGAAGCTTTCTTT.